This entry lists 11 T cell receptor beta chains sequenced from one sample in a study of T cell repertoires in cytomegalovirus infection. No antigens are known for them. TCRdb analysed the reads with MiXCR anew, one entry per CDR3 protein. In the table there are 640,000 or so distinct CDR3 sequences, about 33% of which are singletons. The sample in question was cultured PBMCs, obtained from culture after CMV antigen stimulation. The receptors were gathered from a human donor in good health (CMV status not recorded). Some clones in this sample may be carry-over from other donors' samples.

This clonotype was seen just once. V and J are TRBV5-1 and TRBJ2-3, with 7 bases identical to TRBD1. V gave up 3 bases and J gave up 3 bases; unmatched junction bases: 7. From germline, CDR1 is SGHRS and CDR2 YFSETQ. There are 15 residues in the CDR3. DNA for the CDR3: TGCGCCAGCAGCTCCGAAGGGGGCGCAACAGATACGCAGTATTTT. This sequence encodes CASSSEGGATDTQYF.

V usage is TRBV13 and J usage is TRBJ1-1; unclear D gene. This CDR3 spans 12 amino acids. V was shortened by 3 bases and J by 5 bases, with 7 bases between the two germline ends. Germline assignment: CDR1 PRHDT and CDR2 FYEKMQ (reference sequence). The DNA for the CDR3 is TGTGCCAGCAGCTTCGGGGAGACTGAAGCTTTCTTT. Translation gives CASSFGETEAFF.

The genes are TRBV3-1 and TRBJ1-1; D is unresolved. The CDR3 runs to 15 residues. Between the trimmed V and J ends, which lost 1 base and 0 bases, there was a span of 9 bases. Germline-derived CDR1 and CDR2 are LGHDT and YNNKEL (reference sequence). In DNA form, the CDR3 reads TGTGCCAGCAGCCAAGTTCGGCCAATGAACACTGAAGCTTTCTTT. Translation gives CASSQVRPMNTEAFF.

This clonotype was picked up a small number of times. The V call is TRBV6-1, the J call TRBJ2-3; D may correspond to TRBD1 or TRBD2 (5 bases each). V shed 6 bases and J shed 0 bases, with 13 bases lying between them. The germline CDR1 and CDR2 sequences are MNHNS and SASEGT. This CDR3 spans 15 amino acids. The CDR3 reads CASRTGRPSTDTQYF. The CDR3 DNA reads TGTGCCAGCAGGACGGGACGGCCTAGCACAGATACGCAGTATTTT.

This chain uses TRBV5-3 with TRBJ2-7; D is perhaps TRBD2 (6 bases). TRBV5-3 has ORF status, its function being uncertain. V was shortened by 8 bases and J by 0 bases, with 18 bases between the two germline ends. The CDR3 runs 15 residues. The CDR3 bases are TGTGCCAGCAGCCCGGCCTACGGGAGCTCCTACGAGCAGTACTTC. Its protein product is CASSPAYGSSYEQYF.

This clonotype was recorded a few times. The chain has TRBV24-1 and TRBJ2-2; 13 bases are shared with TRBD2. CDR3 length: 19 residues. Losses at the gene ends were 2 bases for V and 6 bases for J; bases not matched to a gene: 11. From germline, CDR1 is KGHDR and CDR2 SFDVKD. CDR3 sequence reads: CATSDSGLAGVQSAGELFF. The CDR3 nucleotides read TGTGCCACCAGTGATTCCGGACTAGCGGGAGTCCAGTCTGCCGGGGAGCTGTTTTTT.

V usage is TRBV12-3 or TRBV12-4 and J usage is TRBJ1-1; 8 bases align to TRBD1. After removal of 5 bases from V and 5 bases from J, the junction contained 7 bases not matched to a gene. This CDR3 spans 14 amino acids. CDR3 sequence reads: CASSPTGAVTEAFF. DNA for the CDR3: TGTGCCAGCAGTCCGACAGGGGCAGTAACTGAAGCTTTCTTT.

The gene calls are TRBV19 and TRBJ1-1; no definite D call. Germline V gene lookup returns CDR1 LNHDA and CDR2 SQIVND (reference sequence). The CDR3 runs to 13 residues. V was clipped by 7 bases and J by 4 bases, with 13 bases between them. As DNA, the CDR3 is TGTGCCAGTACCTGGCCGGGTGGCACTGAAGCTTTCTTT. This gives the protein CASTWPGGTEAFF.

This clonotype was picked up a small number of times. The rearrangement joins TRBV18 to TRBJ2-1, with 9 bases matching TRBD2. With 2 bases clipped from V and 0 bases from J, the junction kept 11 bases outside the gene matches. CDR3 size: 19 residues. Per germline, CDR1 KGHSH and CDR2 LQKENI. CDR3 region: CASSPVSGGFMSSYNEQFF. The CDR3 nucleotides are TGTGCCAGCTCACCAGTCAGCGGGGGGTTTATGAGCTCCTACAATGAGCAGTTCTTC.

This chain connects TRBV9 to TRBJ1-1; no definite D call. Trimming removed 0 bases at V and 1 base at J, with 7 bases between. The CDR3 sequence is 14 residues long. The germline CDR1 and CDR2 sequences are SGDLS and YYNGEE. CDR3 in amino acids: CASSVVAANTEAFF. The CDR3 DNA follows: TGTGCCAGCAGCGTAGTGGCAGCGAACACTGAAGCTTTCTTT.

This clonotype was seen a few times. The chain uses TRBV2 and TRBJ2-5; TRBD1 is a possible D gene (5 bases). The CDR3 has 14 residues. V lost 7 bases and J lost 4, with 16 bases in between. Germline CDR1 reads SNHLY; CDR2 reads FYNNEI. CDR3 in DNA: TGTGCCAGCACCCCCAGGGCCCAGGGAGAGACCCAGTACTTC. It codes for CASTPRAQGETQYF. The complete variable domain, with remaining parts taken from reference TRBV2 and TRBJ2-5, reads EPEVTQTPSHQVTQMGQEVILRCVPISNHLYFYWYRQILGQKVEFLVSFYNNEISEKSEIFDDQFSVERPDGSNFTLKIRSTKLEDSAMYFCASTPRAQGETQYFGPGTRLLVL.